This T cell receptor (beta chain) was captured by sequencing in a study of response to subunit inactivated influenza vaccine. Study-level findings and limits: It was suggested by the authors that few new T cells are recruited by each seasonal influenza vaccination.

This clonotype was seen at least ten times. The antigen is undetermined. A single record per CDR3 protein comes from TCRdb applying MiXCR to the RT-PCR reads. Of 550,000 to 800,000 distinct CDR3 sequences in the sample, around 14% are singletons; the top ten hold around 10%. Germline lookup yields CDR1 LNHNV and CDR2 YYDKDF (reference sequence). The CDR3 length is 12 residues. Trimming cost V 0 bases and J 4 bases, with 3 bases left between them. This chain links TRBV15 with TRBJ1-2, with unresolved D. Source: PBMCs from blood, taken 11 to 12 days after vaccination. The receptor comes from a man in his fifties who received an inactivated influenza vaccine. The CDR3 sequence: CATSRESYGYTF. The CDR3 DNA reads as TGTGCCACCAGCAGAGAAAGCTATGGCTACACCTTC. Full variable domain (missing parts from reference TRBV15 and TRBJ1-2): DAMVIQNPRYQVTQFGKPVTLSCSQTLNHNVMYWYQQKSSQAPKLLFHYYDKDFNNEADTPDNFQSRRPNTSFCFLDIRSPGLGDTAMYLCATSRESYGYTFGSGTRLTVV.